These 21 T cell receptor beta chains were sequenced from one sample in a study of blood T cell repertoires in COVID-19. The data were produced by immunoSEQ multiplex PCR, yet TCRdb's version contains in-frame clones alone and is incomplete. The data hold under 250,000 clones, with roughly 87% observed a single time. Sequencing was performed on PBMCs or T cells enriched from blood (not recorded which). Receptors originate from a man aged 30 to 45 who had recovered from COVID-19.

This chain links TRBV24-1 with TRBJ2-1; TRBD2 aligns across 11 bases. Losses at the gene ends were 9 bases for V and 7 bases for J; bases not matched to a gene: 4. Germline loops: CDR1 KGHDR, CDR2 SFDVKD. The CDR3 sequence is 13 residues long. The CDR3 loop is CATGSGRGNEQFF. The CDR3, as DNA: TGTGCCACCGGTAGCGGGAGGGGGAATGAGCAGTTCTTC.

V gene TRBV28 combines with J gene TRBJ1-5, with D perhaps TRBD1 (5 bases). V lost 6 bases and J lost 9, with 15 bases in between. The V gene's germline CDR1 is MDHEN and CDR2 SYDVKM. The CDR3 runs to 13 residues. CDR3 sequence (DNA): TGTGCCAGCAGACTCACGCAGGGTAGGCCCCAGCATTTT. Amino acids: CASRLTQGRPQHF.

The chain joins TRBV9 to TRBJ1-2; the match to TRBD1 covers 8 bases. Per the germline V gene, CDR1 is SGDLS and CDR2 is YYNGEE. This CDR3 is 16 amino acids long. Trimming removed 0 bases from V and 4 bases from J; junction bases left unmatched: 8. The CDR3 DNA reads as TGTGCCAGCAGCGTAGAGGGGACAGGACCTCTCTATGGCTACACCTTC. It codes for CASSVEGTGPLYGYTF. The full variable domain, rest sourced from reference TRBV9 and TRBJ1-2, is DSGVTQTPKHLITATGQRVTLRCSPRSGDLSVYWYQQSLDQGLQFLIQYYNGEERAKGNILERFSAQQFPDLHSELNLSSLELGDSALYFCASSVEGTGPLYGYTFGSGTRLTVV.

V gene TRBV19 combines with J gene TRBJ2-2; TRBD2 is a possible D gene (6 bases). The CDR3 extends over 13 amino acids. Germline CDR1 LNHDA, CDR2 SQIVND (reference sequence). The V and J ends lost 5 bases and 7 bases respectively, with 11 bases between them. This chain's CDR3 is CASSRQGGGELFF. In DNA form, the CDR3 reads TGTGCCAGTAGTCGGCAGGGAGGCGGGGAGCTGTTTTTT.

The chain combines TRBV6-5 with TRBJ2-5; D remains ambiguous. The CDR3 has 12 amino acids. Germline assignment: CDR1 MNHEY and CDR2 SVGAGI. Trimming removed 7 bases from V and 5 bases from J, with 11 bases in between. DNA of the CDR3: TGTGCCAGCACCGGCCTCGGGGAGACCCAGTACTTC. Its translation: CASTGLGETQYF.

The rearrangement uses TRBV4-2 and TRBJ2-1; a weak D match, TRBD2 (6 bases). The germline V gene encodes CDR1 LGHNA and CDR2 YNFKEQ. This CDR3 has 17 residues. V lost 0 bases and J lost 5, with 17 bases in between. The CDR3 sequence: CASSQDRGSGIHNEQFF. The CDR3 region has the DNA TGTGCCAGCAGCCAAGATCGGGGTAGCGGTATTCACAATGAGCAGTTCTTC.

The J gene is TRBJ2-7, the V gene TRBV3-1 (or the pseudogene TRBV3-2); D ambiguous. The CDR3 runs to 13 residues. The germline V and J ends were trimmed by 0 bases and 4 bases, with 7 bases remaining between them. The germline gives CDR1 LGHDT, CDR2 YNNKEL (reference sequence). CDR3 nucleotides: TGTGCCAGCAGCCAAGATTCCAGGTACGAGCAGTACTTC. Protein: CASSQDSRYEQYF.

The chain links TRBV28 to TRBJ2-2; 9 positions match TRBD1. The trim removed 5 bases at V and 2 bases at J, leaving 9 bases unmatched. The CDR3 spans 17 residues. Germline values: CDR1 MDHEN, CDR2 SYDVKM. CDR3: CASSNDPTGGNTGELFF. CDR3 DNA sequence: TGTGCCAGCAGTAACGATCCGACAGGGGGAAACACCGGGGAGCTGTTTTTT.

Comments on this clone: Additional DNA sequences in this sample encode the identical CDR3. The gene calls are TRBV29-1 and TRBJ1-5; 8 bases match TRBD1. This CDR3 is built from 12 residues. Germline-derived CDR1 and CDR2 are SQVTM and ANQGSEA. Germline trimming cut 6 bases from V and 6 bases from J; bases unmatched to any gene: 4. The CDR3 DNA reads TGCAGCGTCGGACAGGGCGGTCAGCCCCAGCATTTT. This encodes CSVGQGGQPQHF.

V is TRBV15 and J is TRBJ2-1, with 7 positions matching TRBD1. The CDR3 spans 16 residues. Germline values: CDR1 LNHNV, CDR2 YYDKDF (reference sequence). The junction had 13 bases not matched to a gene; V was cut back by 9 bases and J by 2 bases. In nucleotides, the CDR3 is TGTGCCACTACGGCTTCGACAGGGTTCCCCTACAATGAGCAGTTCTTC. Protein: CATTASTGFPYNEQFF.

This chain connects TRBV3-1 (or the pseudogene TRBV3-2) to TRBJ1-1; D is ambiguous. The CDR3 consists of 15 residues. Per the germline V gene, CDR1 is LGHDT and CDR2 is YNNKEL (reference sequence). V lost 4 bases, J lost 3 bases, and 15 bases lay in between. Here the CDR3 reads CASSPQDGLDTEAFF. The DNA for the CDR3 is TGTGCCAGCAGCCCTCAGGACGGACTTGACACTGAAGCTTTCTTT.

This clone turned up a few times. Distinct nucleotide sequences in the sample also encode this CDR3. This sequence joins TRBV5-6 and TRBJ1-4; D not certain. The CDR3 consists of 13 residues. The V and J ends lost 2 bases and 8 bases respectively, with 10 bases between them. Germline CDR1 reads SGHDT; CDR2 reads YYEEEE. As DNA, the CDR3 is TGTGCCAGCAGCTTATGGACGGGGGAAAAACTGTTTTTT. Its protein product is CASSLWTGEKLFF.

This sequence joins TRBV10-1 and TRBJ1-1, with D possibly TRBD1 on 5 matching bases. Trimming took 4 bases from V and 8 from J, leaving 17 bases between them. The CDR3 loop spans 14 amino acids. From germline, CDR1 is WNHNN and CDR2 SYGVQD (reference sequence). CDR3 nucleotides: TGCGCCAGCAGTGCCTCAGGGTCCTCCTTGGAAGCTTTCTTT. Residues: CASSASGSSLEAFF.

The V and J genes are TRBV9 and TRBJ2-7, with 8 positions matching TRBD1. CDR3 length equals 15 residues. With V trimmed by 4 bases and J by 7 bases, 13 bases remained unmatched. The germline V gene encodes CDR1 SGDLS and CDR2 YYNGEE. The chain's CDR3 is CASSPRQGPPGEQYF. CDR3 DNA: TGTGCCAGCAGCCCGCGACAGGGGCCCCCGGGGGAGCAGTACTTC.

In regard to this clone: Distinct nucleotide sequences in the sample also encode this CDR3. J is TRBJ2-1 and V is TRBV2; D is possibly TRBD1 (5 bases). The ends were cut back, 6 bases at V and 0 bases at J, with 6 bases in the middle. Germline V gene data show CDR1 as SNHLY and CDR2 as FYNNEI. This CDR3 is built from 13 residues. The CDR3 loop is CASRTVSYNEQFF. The CDR3 coding sequence is TGTGCCAGCAGGACAGTCTCCTACAATGAGCAGTTCTTC.

The J gene is TRBJ2-3, the V gene TRBV7-3; the D is unclear. Germline V gene sequence: CDR1 SGHTA, CDR2 FQGTGA. This CDR3 spans 13 amino acids. The V and J ends lost 2 bases and 5 bases respectively, with 8 bases between them. The CDR3 nucleotides are TGTGCCAGCAGCTTAGAACGAGGAGATACGCAGTATTTT. As protein: CASSLERGDTQYF.

The V gene is TRBV10-2, the J gene TRBJ1-4; tentatively, D is TRBD1 (6 bases). The CDR3 totals 14 residues. Trimming took off 7 bases at V and 8 bases at J, with 17 bases between the two ends. Per the germline V gene, CDR1 is WSHSY and CDR2 is SAAADI. The CDR3 coding sequence is TGCGCCAGCACCGACTGGGGGCCGGGGGAAAAACTGTTTTTT. This sequence encodes CASTDWGPGEKLFF.

For the CDR3, the DNA is TGTGCCAGCAATCGACAGGGTGAAGGTTGGGATACGCAGTATTTT. Translated, it gives CASNRQGEGWDTQYF. The rearrangement uses TRBV7-3 and TRBJ2-3; 7 bases are shared with TRBD1. J was trimmed by 6 bases and V by 7 bases; bases with no gene match: 13. The CDR3 sequence is 15 residues long. CDR1 is SGHTA and CDR2 is FQGTGA in the germline V gene. The variable domain in full, with the rest retrieved from reference TRBV7-3 and TRBJ2-3, is GAGVSQTPSNKVTEKGKYVELRCDPISGHTALYWYRQSLGQGPEFLIYFQGTGAADDSGLPNDRFFAVRPEGSVSTLKIQRTERGDSAVYLCASNRQGEGWDTQYFGPGTRLTVL.

This clone was detected once. The chain couples TRBV5-4 to TRBJ2-1; the match to TRBD2 covers 8 bases. In germline, CDR1 is SGHNT, CDR2 YYREEE (reference sequence). Trimming cost V 4 bases and J 4 bases; bases outside gene matches: 7. The CDR3 totals 15 residues. CDR3 sequence reads: CASSPSGGAYNEQFF. The CDR3 coding sequence is TGTGCCAGCAGCCCCAGCGGGGGTGCATACAATGAGCAGTTCTTC.

The chain joins TRBV6-5 to TRBJ2-1, with D perhaps matching TRBD2 (7 bases). The germline CDR1 and CDR2 sequences are MNHEY and SVGAGI. V lost 7 bases and J lost 2, with 12 bases in between. The CDR3 is 14 residues long. The CDR3 reads CASIGRGPYNEQFF. As DNA, the CDR3 is TGTGCCAGCATTGGGCGGGGGCCCTACAATGAGCAGTTCTTC.

The V and J genes are TRBV5-1 and TRBJ2-1; 11 bases map to TRBD1. After removal of 1 base from V and 6 bases from J, the junction contained 3 bases not matched to a gene. This CDR3 contains 15 residues. The germline CDR1 and CDR2 sequences are SGHRS and YFSETQ. The CDR3 DNA reads TGCGCCAGCAGCTTGTTGGGGACAGGGGGCAATGAGCAGTTCTTC. Encoded protein: CASSLLGTGGNEQFF.